This entry is about one T cell receptor (beta chain). The germline V gene encodes CDR1 SGHNT and CDR2 YYREEE (reference sequence). This CDR3 is built from 17 residues. V shed 4 bases, J shed 0 bases, and the junction held 8 bases outside the gene matches. This sample is part of a study of blood T cell repertoires in COVID-19. Method: immunoSEQ multiplex PCR; TCRdb's copy keeps in-frame clones and lacks some. The table shows 150,000 to 200,000 clones, with 84% occurring only once. The sequence derives from a man aged 35-49 years who had recovered from COVID-19. The sequenced material came from PBMCs or T cells enriched from blood (not recorded which). The chain links TRBV5-4 to TRBJ2-2; 8 bases are shared with TRBD2. The chain's CDR3 is CASSPNLAGTNTGELFF. CDR3 nucleotide sequence: TGTGCCAGCAGCCCTAACTTAGCGGGGACGAACACCGGGGAGCTGTTTTTT.